This T cell receptor (beta chain) was captured by sequencing in a study of T cell repertoires in cytomegalovirus infection. TCRdb independently ran MiXCR on the reads; one entry per CDR3 protein. The repertoire includes hundreds of thousands of distinct CDR3 sequences, around 30% of them detected once, and around 15% sits in the top ten. A remark on this clonotype: Antigen specificity is unknown.

The CDR3 spans 17 residues. Germline-derived CDR1 and CDR2 are SEHNR and FQNEAQ (reference sequence). V lost 5 bases, J lost 0 bases, and 17 bases lay in between. The TCR originated in a human donor in good health (CMV status not recorded). Some clones in this sample may be carry-over from other donors' samples. The sequencing here drew on cultured CD8+ T cells from PBMCs, taken from culture after CMV antigen stimulation. The genes are TRBV7-9 and TRBJ2-1; unclear D gene. This chain's CDR3 is CASSPPSAYSSYNEQFF. Here the CDR3 DNA reads TGTGCCAGCAGCCCGCCGTCAGCCTACAGCTCCTACAATGAGCAGTTCTTC. Using reference TRBV7-9 and TRBJ2-1 for the parts outside the CDR3, the full variable domain is DTGVSQNPRHKITKRGQNVTFRCDPISEHNRLYWYRQTLGQGPEFLTYFQNEAQLEKSRLLSDRFSAERPKGSFSTLEIQRTEQGDSAMYLCASSPPSAYSSYNEQFFGPGTRLTVL.